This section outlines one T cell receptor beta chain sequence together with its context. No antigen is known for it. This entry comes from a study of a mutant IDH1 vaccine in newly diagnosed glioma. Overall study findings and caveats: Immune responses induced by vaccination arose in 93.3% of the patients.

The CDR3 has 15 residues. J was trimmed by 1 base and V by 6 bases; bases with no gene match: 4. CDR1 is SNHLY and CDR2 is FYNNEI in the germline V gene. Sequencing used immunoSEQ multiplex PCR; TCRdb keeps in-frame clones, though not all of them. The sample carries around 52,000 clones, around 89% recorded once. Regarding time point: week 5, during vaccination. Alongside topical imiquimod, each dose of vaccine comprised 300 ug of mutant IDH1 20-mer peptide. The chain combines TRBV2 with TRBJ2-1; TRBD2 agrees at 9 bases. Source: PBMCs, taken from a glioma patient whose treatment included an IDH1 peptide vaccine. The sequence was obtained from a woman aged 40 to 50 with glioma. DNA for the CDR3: TGTGCCAGCAGCATAGCGGGAGAATCCTACAATGAGCAGTTCTTC. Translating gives CASSIAGESYNEQFF.